The rows below give T cell receptor beta chains drawn from one sample of a study of CD8 T cells in ankylosing spondylitis. TCRdb reprocessed the 5' RACE reads via MiXCR and lists one record per CDR3 protein. This sample has over 150,000 distinct CDR3 sequences, with around 13% found just once. The sequenced material came from blood, either unsorted or a sorted T cell fraction (not recorded which). Receptor source: a male donor with ankylosing spondylitis or in good health (not recorded which). Each CDR3 is given with its conserved first and last residue. The D gene is left open where the match is weak. Part of the rows lack a size; the others show once, few, many or a class for expanded clones.

j_gene | abundance | d_gene | v_gene | CDR3nt | CDR3aa
TRBJ1-1 | NA | TRBD1 | TRBV7-8 | TGTGCCAGCAGCGTCACAGGGGGCTGGGGGGACACTGAAGCTTTCTTT | CASSVTGGWGDTEAFF
TRBJ2-5 | NA | NA | TRBV12-5 | TGTGCTAGTGGTTTATCGAAAGAGACCCAGTACTTC | CASGLSKETQYF
TRBJ2-5 | many | TRBD2 | TRBV11-2 | TGTGCCAGCAGCTTAGATTTGGGGACGGGAGGGCAAGAGACCCAGTACTTC | CASSLDLGTGGQETQYF
TRBJ1-1 | NA | NA | TRBV30 | TGTGCCTGGAATGCGAACACTGAAGCTTTCTTT | CAWNANTEAFF
TRBJ1-5 | few | NA | TRBV19 | TGTGCCAGTAGTATGGACAGTTATAGCAATCAGCCCCAGCATTTT | CASSMDSYSNQPQHF
TRBJ1-1 | few | TRBD1 | TRBV7-9 | TGTGCCAGCAGCCCGAGGATCGACAGGGGGCATACTGAAGCTTTCTTT | CASSPRIDRGHTEAFF
TRBJ2-7 | few | TRBD1 | TRBV18 | TGTGCCAGCTCTGACAGGGCGAGCTCCTACGAGCAGTACTTC | CASSDRASSYEQYF
TRBJ2-1 | NA | TRBD2 | TRBV6-1 | TGTGCCAGCAGTGGCGAGACTAGCGGGGTTTACGGTGAGCAGTTCTTC | CASSGETSGVYGEQFF
TRBJ2-3 | few | TRBD2 | TRBV12-3/TRBV12-4 | TGTGCCATCTCTAGCGGGGGATTAGATACGCAGTATTTT | CAISSGGLDTQYF
TRBJ2-7 | NA | TRBD2 | TRBV7-2 | TGTGCCAGCAGCTTTAGCGGGGGGGCGTCCTACGAGCAGTACTTC | CASSFSGGASYEQYF
TRBJ1-2 | NA | NA | TRBV5-1 | TGCGCCAGCGGGGGCTCGGGGGACTATGGCTACACCTTC | CASGGSGDYGYTF
TRBJ1-5 | NA | NA | TRBV12-3/TRBV12-4 | TGTGCCAGCAGTGTCCAGGTTGGGCAGCCCCAGCATTTT | CASSVQVGQPQHF
TRBJ2-7 | NA | TRBD2 | TRBV7-9 | TGTGCCAGCAGCTTAGCGCTAGCGGGAGTGGAAGAGCAGTACTTC | CASSLALAGVEEQYF
TRBJ2-4 | few | NA | TRBV11-1 | TGTGCCAGCAGTCAACTAGCCAAAAACATTCAGTACTTC | CASSQLAKNIQYF
TRBJ2-5 | NA | NA | TRBV5-1 | TGCGCCAGCAGCCCGTTACTGGGGGTGGGAGAGACCCAGTACTTC | CASSPLLGVGETQYF
TRBJ2-7 | NA | TRBD1 | TRBV20-1 | TGCAGTGCTCCCGGGACAGGGGCCTACGAGCAGTACTTC | CSAPGTGAYEQYF
TRBJ2-1 | few | TRBD2 | TRBV20-1 | TGCAGTGCCTCGGGGGGCGGGAGGTTCAGCTCCTACAATGAGCAGTTCTTC | CSASGGGRFSSYNEQFF
TRBJ2-1 | many | NA | TRBV5-1 | TGCGCCAGCAGCCTTCTGCAGGGTTACAATGAGCAGTTCTTC | CASSLLQGYNEQFF
TRBJ2-1 | NA | NA | TRBV12-5 | TGTGCTACTACGACAGGAGGGGGATCGAATGAGCAGTTCTTC | CATTTGGGSNEQFF
TRBJ2-3 | NA | TRBD2 | TRBV3-1 | TGTGCCAGCAGCCTCGGGACTAGCGGGTGGATTTTT | CASSLGTSGWIF
TRBJ2-3 | NA | TRBD2 | TRBV13 | TGTGCCAGCAGCTTATATCAAGCGGGGGGGACAACAGATACGCAGTATTTT | CASSLYQAGGTTDTQYF
TRBJ1-2 | NA | TRBD1 | TRBV27 | TGTGCCAGCAGTTCCGGACAGGGGGGGGACTATGGCTACACCTTC | CASSSGQGGDYGYTF
TRBJ2-5 | NA | NA | TRBV24-1 | TGTGCCACCAGTGATTTGCACGGAGAGACCCAGTACTTC | CATSDLHGETQYF
TRBJ1-2 | few | NA | TRBV6-1 | TGTGCCAGCAGTGAAGCCCTAACAGGGAACTATGGCTACACCTTC | CASSEALTGNYGYTF
TRBJ2-7 | many | NA | TRBV4-1 | TGCGCCAGCGGAGGGGGGGACGAGCAGTACTTC | CASGGGDEQYF
TRBJ2-1 | few | NA | TRBV7-9 | TGTGCCAGCAGCTCCCTCGCAGGCTACTCCTACAATGAGCAGTTCTTC | CASSSLAGYSYNEQFF
TRBJ2-3 | few | TRBD2 | TRBV10-2 | TGCGCCAGCAGTGAGCGGCGGGAGAGGGATACGCAGTATTTT | CASSERRERDTQYF
TRBJ1-3 | few | NA | TRBV12-3/TRBV12-4 | TGTGCCACTGCCCCCTCTGGAAACACCATATATTTT | CATAPSGNTIYF
TRBJ2-5 | NA | NA | TRBV13 | TGTGCCAGCAGCTTAGAACGGGGCAACCAAGAGACCCAGTACTTC | CASSLERGNQETQYF
TRBJ2-5 | NA | TRBD2 | TRBV27 | TGTGCCAGCAGTTTATTTGGCGGGGGACTAGCGGGAGAGGAGACCCAGTACTTC | CASSLFGGGLAGEETQYF
TRBJ2-7 | few | TRBD1 | TRBV5-1 | TGCGCCAGCAGCTTGTACCGGACAGGGTCCTACGAGCAGTACTTC | CASSLYRTGSYEQYF
TRBJ2-5 | NA | NA | TRBV3-1 | TGTGCCAGCAGCGGGGGTGTGGGAGACGTGGTGACCCAGTACTTC | CASSGGVGDVVTQYF
TRBJ1-6 | NA | TRBD1 | TRBV5-1 | TGCGCCAGCAGCTCAATTCACACAGGGGATAATTCACCCCTCCACTTT | CASSSIHTGDNSPLHF
TRBJ2-5 | NA | NA | TRBV24-1 | TGTGCCATCGAGGACAGTAACCAAGAGACCCAGTACTTC | CAIEDSNQETQYF
TRBJ2-1 | NA | TRBD2 | TRBV7-8 | TGTGCCAGCAGCCTAGCGGGGGGGCTTTCCTACAATGAGCAGTTCTTC | CASSLAGGLSYNEQFF
TRBJ2-1 | NA | NA | TRBV7-9 | TGTGCCAGCAGCTCAGACAGAAATGAGCAGTTCTTC | CASSSDRNEQFF
TRBJ2-6 | NA | NA | TRBV21-1 | TGTGCCAGCAGCGGGGCATGGCCCCGATATGCTTCTTGCTCTGGGGCCAACGTCCTGACTTTC | CASSGAWPRYASCSGANVLTF
TRBJ2-3 | few | TRBD2 | TRBV5-1 | TGCGCCAGCAGCCCAAACCATGAGCGGGGGGGAGGTACGCAGTATTTT | CASSPNHERGGGTQYF
TRBJ1-1 | NA | NA | TRBV6-5 | TGTGCCAGCAGTCAAGGGGAGACTGAAGCTTTCTTT | CASSQGETEAFF
TRBJ2-7 | NA | NA | TRBV15 | TGTGCCACCAGCGGAACACAGGGTTTTGGCTCCTACGAGCAGTACTTC | CATSGTQGFGSYEQYF
TRBJ1-5 | few | TRBD1 | TRBV15 | TGTGCCACCAGTCTAGGGACAGATAGCAATCAGCCCCAGCATTTT | CATSLGTDSNQPQHF
TRBJ2-1 | few | NA | TRBV19 | TGTGCCAGTAGTATGAGGGGTGGATATGAGCAGTTCTTC | CASSMRGGYEQFF
TRBJ2-1 | NA | TRBD2 | TRBV7-9 | TGTGCCCCCAATGCAGCGGGAGGGCCGGTAAATGAGCAGTTCTTC | CAPNAAGGPVNEQFF
TRBJ1-1 | many | NA | TRBV12-3/TRBV12-4 | TGTGCCAGCGCCCCTGGGGGGAACACTGAAGCTTTCTTT | CASAPGGNTEAFF
TRBJ2-1 | few | TRBD2 | TRBV12-3/TRBV12-4 | TGTGCCAGCATGTCGGGACTAGCCAACAATGAGCAGTTCTTC | CASMSGLANNEQFF
TRBJ2-7 | NA | NA | TRBV7-2 | TGTGCCAGCAGCTTATATGAGGTGGTGGACGAGCAGTACTTC | CASSLYEVVDEQYF
TRBJ2-1 | NA | TRBD2 | TRBV30 | TGTGCCTCCAGCGGGGGGTACTACAATGAGCAGTTCTTC | CASSGGYYNEQFF
TRBJ2-5 | NA | NA | TRBV24-1 | TGTGCCACCAGTGATGGCCGAGGAGAGACCCAGTACTTC | CATSDGRGETQYF